Detailed here is one T cell receptor beta chain. This record comes from a study of tumor-infiltrating lymphocytes in oesophageal squamous cell carcinoma. TCRdb re-called the PCR reads with MiXCR, one entry per CDR3 protein. The table lists about 15,000 distinct CDR3 sequences, 46% of them singletons, with about 45% in the top ten. CDR1 is SNHLY and CDR2 is FYNNEI in the germline V gene. This CDR3 has 13 residues. This receptor was taken from a male donor with esophageal squamous cell carcinoma. The chain links TRBV2 to TRBJ2-7; TRBD1 aligns across 8 bases. Matching the DNA end better, TRBJ1-2 makes the J call doubtful. Material: blood. CDR3 in DNA: TGTGCCAGCAGTTATGGACAGGGAGGCGGCTACACCTTC. It translates to CASSYGQGGGYTF.